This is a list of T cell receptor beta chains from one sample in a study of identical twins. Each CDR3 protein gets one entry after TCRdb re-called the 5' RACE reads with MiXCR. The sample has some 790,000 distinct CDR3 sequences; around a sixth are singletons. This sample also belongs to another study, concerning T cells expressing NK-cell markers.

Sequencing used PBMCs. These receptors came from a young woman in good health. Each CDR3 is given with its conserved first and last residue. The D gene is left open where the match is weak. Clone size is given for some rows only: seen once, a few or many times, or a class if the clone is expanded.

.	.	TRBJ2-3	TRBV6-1	TGTGCCAGCAGTCGTGGTTGGGGCACAGATACGCAGTATTTT	CASSRGWGTDTQYF
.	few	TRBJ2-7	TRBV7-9	TGTGCCAGCAGCCGCTATTCAGGGGTAATCGACGAGCAGTACTTC	CASSRYSGVIDEQYF
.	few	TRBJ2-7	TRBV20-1	TGCAGTGCTAGAGCCATTAGCGGATCCTACGAGCAGTACTTC	CSARAISGSYEQYF
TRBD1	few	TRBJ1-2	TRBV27	TGTGCCAGCAGCCGGGGGACAGGGGGCCGGTATGGCTACACCTTC	CASSRGTGGRYGYTF
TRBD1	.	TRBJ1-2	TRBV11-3	TGTGCCAGCACCAGGACAGGATCGGGCTACACCTTC	CASTRTGSGYTF
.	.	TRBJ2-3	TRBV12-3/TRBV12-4	TGTGCCAGCACTTGGACGATAGATACGCAGTATTTT	CASTWTIDTQYF
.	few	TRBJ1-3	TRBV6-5	TGTGCCAGCAGTTCCGTGGTGGCCGGAAACACCATATATTTT	CASSSVVAGNTIYF
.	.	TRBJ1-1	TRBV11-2	TGTGCCAGCACCCCGTTAGGGATGACTGAAGCTTTCTTT	CASTPLGMTEAFF
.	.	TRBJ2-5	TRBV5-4	TGTGCCAGCAGCTTGGTGGGGGACCAAGAGACCCAGTACTTC	CASSLVGDQETQYF
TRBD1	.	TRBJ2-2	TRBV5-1	TGCGCCAGCAGCTTGGCCGTAACCGGGACAGGGAACACCGGGGAGCTGTTTTTT	CASSLAVTGTGNTGELFF
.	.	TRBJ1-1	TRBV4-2	TGTGCCAGCAGCCAAGGTAAAAGCAGTCGGACTGAAGCTTTCTTT	CASSQGKSSRTEAFF
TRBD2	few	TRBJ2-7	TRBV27	TGTGCCAGCAGTTTACGGGCGGGAGTTTCCTACGAGCAGTACTTC	CASSLRAGVSYEQYF
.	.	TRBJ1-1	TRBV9	TGTGCCAGCAGCGCCCAACCCGGTCCGGGACAAGCTTTCTTT	CASSAQPGPGQAFF
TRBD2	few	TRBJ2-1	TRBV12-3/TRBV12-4	TGTGCCAGCAGTTTAATGAGCGGGAGGGTCAATAGCAATGAGCAGTTCTTC	CASSLMSGRVNSNEQFF
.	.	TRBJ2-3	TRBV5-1	TGCGCCAGCCGCGAGGTTCCCCTGGGGACAGATACGCAGTATTTT	CASREVPLGTDTQYF
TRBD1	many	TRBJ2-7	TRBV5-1	TGTGCCAGCAGCCCGGGACAGGGAAACGAGCAGTACTTC	CASSPGQGNEQYF
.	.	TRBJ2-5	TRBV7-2	TGTGCCAGCAGCAAATCGGTTTCGGAGACCCAGTACTTC	CASSKSVSETQYF
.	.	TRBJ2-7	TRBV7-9	TGTGCCAGCAGCGAAGGCAGGGGAGAAGGGAACGAGCAGTACTTC	CASSEGRGEGNEQYF
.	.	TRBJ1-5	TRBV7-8	TGTGCCAGCACCCGAAGCAGATTCATTAGCAATCAGCCCCAGCATTTT	CASTRSRFISNQPQHF
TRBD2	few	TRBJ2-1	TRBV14	TGTGCCAGCAGCCACCAAAATGGGAGGGCCGGGGTTAATGAGCAGTTCTTC	CASSHQNGRAGVNEQFF
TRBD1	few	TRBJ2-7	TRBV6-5	TGTGCCAGCAGTTACTGGACAGGGGTTATCTACGAGCAGTACTTC	CASSYWTGVIYEQYF
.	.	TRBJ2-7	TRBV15	TGTGCCACCAGCAGAGTGGGCCGGGTTAGCTCCTACGAGCAGTACTTC	CATSRVGRVSSYEQYF
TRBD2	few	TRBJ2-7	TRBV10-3	TGTGCCATCATGCAACTAGCGGGAGGCGAGCAGTACTTC	CAIMQLAGGEQYF
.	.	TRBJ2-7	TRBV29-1	TGCAGCGCGCGACTCCGCGGAAAATACGAGCAGTACTTC	CSARLRGKYEQYF
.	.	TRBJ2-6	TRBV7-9	TGTGCCAGCTGCACCCCGGCCGCCTCTGGGGCCAACGTCCTGACTTTC	CASCTPAASGANVLTF
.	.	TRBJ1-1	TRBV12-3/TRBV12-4	TGTGCCAGCACCCCATTGGTCGGAAACACTGAAGCTTTCTTT	CASTPLVGNTEAFF
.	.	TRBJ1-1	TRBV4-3	TGCGCCAGCAGCCAACTGACAGCGAACACTGAAGCTTTCTTT	CASSQLTANTEAFF
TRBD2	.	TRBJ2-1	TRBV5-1	TGCGCCAGCAGCAAACTAGCGGGGAACTACAATGAGCAGTTCTTC	CASSKLAGNYNEQFF
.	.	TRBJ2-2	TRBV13	TGTGCCAGCAGCTTAAGGGCCATCGGGCGCCAGCTGTTTTTT	CASSLRAIGRQLFF
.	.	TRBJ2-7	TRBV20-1	TGCAGTGCTAGTACGCTGGCAGGGAGTAGCCACGAGCAGTACTTC	CSASTLAGSSHEQYF
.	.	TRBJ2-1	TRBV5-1	TGCGCCAGCAGCCCACCGGACTCCGCAAACTCCTACAATGAGCAGTTCTTC	CASSPPDSANSYNEQFF
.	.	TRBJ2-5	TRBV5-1	TGCGCCAGCAGCTTGGGGGAAGGGTCACTCCCGACGAAAGAGACCCAGTACTTC	CASSLGEGSLPTKETQYF
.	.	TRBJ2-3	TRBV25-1	TGTGCCAACAGTGAATATAAGGATACGCAGTATTTT	CANSEYKDTQYF
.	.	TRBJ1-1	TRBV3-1	TGTGCCAGCAGCCAAGGTGCCAGCCTGAACACTGAAGCTTTCTTT	CASSQGASLNTEAFF
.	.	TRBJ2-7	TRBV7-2	TGTGCCAGCAGCCGCTCCAACCCCTACGAGCAGTACTTC	CASSRSNPYEQYF
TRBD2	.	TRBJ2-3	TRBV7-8	TGTGCCAGCAGCTTAGTGGGAGCGGGGAGTTCAGATACGCAGTATTTT	CASSLVGAGSSDTQYF
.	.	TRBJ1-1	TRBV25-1	TGTGCCAGCAGTGAATTAGGGGAGGGCACTGAAGCTTTCTTT	CASSELGEGTEAFF
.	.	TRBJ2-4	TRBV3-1	TGTGCCAGCAGCCAAGAAACGGTTGACATTCAGTACTTC	CASSQETVDIQYF
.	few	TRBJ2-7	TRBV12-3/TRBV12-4	TGTGCCAGCAGTCTGTCCGGGGGATATACCTACGAGCAGTACTTC	CASSLSGGYTYEQYF
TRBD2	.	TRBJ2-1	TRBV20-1	TGCAGTGCTAGAGTGCGGACTAGCAGTTACAATGAGCAGTTCTTC	CSARVRTSSYNEQFF
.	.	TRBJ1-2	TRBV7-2	TGTGCCAGCAGCTTAGGCGGGGGGGGTATCTACACCTTC	CASSLGGGGIYTF
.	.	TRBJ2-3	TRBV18	TGTGCCAGCTCACCGGACTCCCGGGATACGCAGTATTTT	CASSPDSRDTQYF
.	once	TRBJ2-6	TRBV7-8	TGTGCCAGCAGCTTCAACCGACTGGATGTGGGGGCCAACGTCCTGACTTTC	CASSFNRLDVGANVLTF
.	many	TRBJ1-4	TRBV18	TGTGCCAGCTCATCGACCAGGGGTCTTGAAGAAAAACTGTTTTTT	CASSSTRGLEEKLFF
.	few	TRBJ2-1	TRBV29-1	TGCAGCGTTGCCCCTACTGGTTCCTCCTACAATGAGCAGTTCTTC	CSVAPTGSSYNEQFF
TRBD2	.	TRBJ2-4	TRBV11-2	TGTGCCAGCAGCTTAGCGGGACTAGCGGGACGCATTCAGTACTTC	CASSLAGLAGRIQYF
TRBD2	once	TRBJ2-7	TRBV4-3	TGCGCCAGCAGCCAAGAGGCTACTAGCGCCTACGAGCAGTACTTC	CASSQEATSAYEQYF
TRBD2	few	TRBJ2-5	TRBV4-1	TGCGCCAGCAGCCCAGGGACTAGCGGGACCGATTTGACCCAGTACTTC	CASSPGTSGTDLTQYF
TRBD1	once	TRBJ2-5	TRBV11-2	TGTGCCAGCAGCTTAGGCGGGACAGGTAGAGAAACCCAGTACTTC	CASSLGGTGRETQYF
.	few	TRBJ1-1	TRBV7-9	TGTGCCAGCAGCTTAGTAGGGCTGGGGAACACTGAAGCTTTCTTT	CASSLVGLGNTEAFF